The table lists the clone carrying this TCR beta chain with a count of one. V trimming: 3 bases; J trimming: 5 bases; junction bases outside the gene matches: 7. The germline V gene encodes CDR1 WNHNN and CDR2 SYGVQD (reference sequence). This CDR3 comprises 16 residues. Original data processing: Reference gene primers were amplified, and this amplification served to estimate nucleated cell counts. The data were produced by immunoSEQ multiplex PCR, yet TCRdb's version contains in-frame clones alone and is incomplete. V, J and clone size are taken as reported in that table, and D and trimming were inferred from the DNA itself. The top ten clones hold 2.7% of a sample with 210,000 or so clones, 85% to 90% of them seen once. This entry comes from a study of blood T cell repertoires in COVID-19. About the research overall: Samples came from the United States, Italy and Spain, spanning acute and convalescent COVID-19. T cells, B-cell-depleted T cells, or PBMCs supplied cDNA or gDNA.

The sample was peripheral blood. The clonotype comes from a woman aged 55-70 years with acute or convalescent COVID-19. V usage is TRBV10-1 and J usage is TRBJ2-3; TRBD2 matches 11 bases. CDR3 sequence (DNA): TGCGCCAGCAGTGACAGTAGCGGGGGGGCGAGAGATACGCAGTATTTT. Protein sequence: CASSDSSGGARDTQYF.